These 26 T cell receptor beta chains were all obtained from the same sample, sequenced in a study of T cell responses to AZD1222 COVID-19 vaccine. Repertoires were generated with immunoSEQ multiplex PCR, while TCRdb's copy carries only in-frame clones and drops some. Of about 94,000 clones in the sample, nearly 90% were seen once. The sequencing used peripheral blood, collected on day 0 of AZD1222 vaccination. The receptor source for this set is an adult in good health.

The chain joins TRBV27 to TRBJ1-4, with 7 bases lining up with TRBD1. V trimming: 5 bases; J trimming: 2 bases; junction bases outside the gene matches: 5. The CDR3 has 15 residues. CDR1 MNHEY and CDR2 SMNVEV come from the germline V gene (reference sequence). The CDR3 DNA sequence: TGTGCCAGCAGTGCGGGGACAGCGACTAATGAAAAACTGTTTTTT. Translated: CASSAGTATNEKLFF.

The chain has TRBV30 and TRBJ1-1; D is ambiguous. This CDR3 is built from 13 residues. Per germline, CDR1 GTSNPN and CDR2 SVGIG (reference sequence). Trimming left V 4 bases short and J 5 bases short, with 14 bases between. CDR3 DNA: TGTGCCTGGACCTCAACCCCGAGGACTGAAGCTTTCTTT. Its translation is CAWTSTPRTEAFF.

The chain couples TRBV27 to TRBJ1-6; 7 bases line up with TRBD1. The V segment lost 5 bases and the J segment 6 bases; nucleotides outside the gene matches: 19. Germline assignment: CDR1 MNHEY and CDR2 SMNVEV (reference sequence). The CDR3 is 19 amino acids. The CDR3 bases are TGTGCCAGCAGTCTCGATCCCCCAACGACAGGGCGGGGTAATTCACCCCTCCACTTT. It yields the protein CASSLDPPTTGRGNSPLHF.

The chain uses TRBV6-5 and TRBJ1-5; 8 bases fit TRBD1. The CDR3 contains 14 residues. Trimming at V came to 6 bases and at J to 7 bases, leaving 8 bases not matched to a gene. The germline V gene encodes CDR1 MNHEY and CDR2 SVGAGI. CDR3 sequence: CASRDRAGSQPQHF. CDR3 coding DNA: TGTGCCAGCAGGGACAGGGCAGGCAGCCAGCCCCAGCATTTT.

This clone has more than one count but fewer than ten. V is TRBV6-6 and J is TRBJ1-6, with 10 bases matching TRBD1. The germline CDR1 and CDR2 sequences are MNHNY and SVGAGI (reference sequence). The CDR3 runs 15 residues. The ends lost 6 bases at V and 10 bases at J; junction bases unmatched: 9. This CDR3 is CASREGQGLQSPLHF. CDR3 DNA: TGTGCCAGCAGAGAGGGACAGGGGCTCCAATCACCCCTCCACTTT.

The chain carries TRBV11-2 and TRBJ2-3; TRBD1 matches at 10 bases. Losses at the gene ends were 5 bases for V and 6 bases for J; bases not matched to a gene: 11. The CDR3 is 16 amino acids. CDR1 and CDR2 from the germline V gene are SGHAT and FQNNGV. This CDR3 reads CASSPIGQGVGDTQYF. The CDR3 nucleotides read TGTGCCAGCAGCCCCATTGGACAGGGGGTTGGGGATACGCAGTATTTT.

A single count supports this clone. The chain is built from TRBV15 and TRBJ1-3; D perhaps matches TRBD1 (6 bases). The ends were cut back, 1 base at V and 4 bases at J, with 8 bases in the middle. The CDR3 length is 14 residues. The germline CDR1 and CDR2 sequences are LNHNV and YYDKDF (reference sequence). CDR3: CATSRAQGGNTIYF. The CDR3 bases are TGTGCCACCAGCAGAGCACAGGGAGGAAACACCATATATTTT.

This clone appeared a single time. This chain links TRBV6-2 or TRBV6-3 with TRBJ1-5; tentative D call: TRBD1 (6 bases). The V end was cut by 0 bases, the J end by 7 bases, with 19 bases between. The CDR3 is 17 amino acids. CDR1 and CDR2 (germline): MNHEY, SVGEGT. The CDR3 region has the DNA TGTGCCAGCAGTTACTCGAAGGGGGGGCGCTGGCACCAGCCCCAGCATTTT. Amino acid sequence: CASSYSKGGRWHQPQHF.

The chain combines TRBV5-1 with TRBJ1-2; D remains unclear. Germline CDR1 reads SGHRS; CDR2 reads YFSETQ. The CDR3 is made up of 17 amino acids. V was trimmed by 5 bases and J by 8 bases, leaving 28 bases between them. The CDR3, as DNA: TGCGCCAGCAGTCCGCTCATCGACGCACCCCCAACGGAAGGCTACACCTTC. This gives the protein CASSPLIDAPPTEGYTF.

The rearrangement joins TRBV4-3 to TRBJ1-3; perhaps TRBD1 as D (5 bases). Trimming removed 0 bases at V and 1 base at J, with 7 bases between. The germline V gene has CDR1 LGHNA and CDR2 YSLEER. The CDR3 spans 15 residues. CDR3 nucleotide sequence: TGCGCCAGCAGCCAAGAGGCAGGGTCTGGAAACACCATATATTTT. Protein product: CASSQEAGSGNTIYF.

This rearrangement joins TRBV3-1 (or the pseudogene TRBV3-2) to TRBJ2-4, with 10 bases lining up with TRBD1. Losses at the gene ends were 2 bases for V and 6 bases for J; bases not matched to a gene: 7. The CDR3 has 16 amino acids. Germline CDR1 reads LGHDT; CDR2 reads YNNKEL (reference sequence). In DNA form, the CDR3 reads TGTGCCAGCAGCCAATTGACAGGGGGCGGCTTAAACATTCAGTACTTC. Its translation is CASSQLTGGGLNIQYF.

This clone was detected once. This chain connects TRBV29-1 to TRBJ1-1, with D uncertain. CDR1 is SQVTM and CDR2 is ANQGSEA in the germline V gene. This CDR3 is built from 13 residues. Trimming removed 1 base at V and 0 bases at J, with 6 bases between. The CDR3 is CSVEGIVNTEAFF. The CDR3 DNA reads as TGCAGCGTTGAAGGAATAGTGAACACTGAAGCTTTCTTT.

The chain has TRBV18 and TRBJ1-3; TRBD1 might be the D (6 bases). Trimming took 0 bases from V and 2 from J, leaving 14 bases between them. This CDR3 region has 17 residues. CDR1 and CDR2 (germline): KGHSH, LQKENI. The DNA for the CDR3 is TGTGCCAGCTCACCACCGAGCACAGGGTCGACTGGAAACACCATATATTTT. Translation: CASSPPSTGSTGNTIYF.

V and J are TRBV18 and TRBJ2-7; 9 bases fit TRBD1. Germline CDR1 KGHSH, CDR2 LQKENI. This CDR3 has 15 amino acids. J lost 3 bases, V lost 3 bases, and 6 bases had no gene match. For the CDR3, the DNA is TGTGCCAGCTCACCCGCAACAGGGGGCAGCTACGAGCAGTACTTC. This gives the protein CASSPATGGSYEQYF. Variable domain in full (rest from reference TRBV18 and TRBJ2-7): NAGVMQNPRHLVRRRGQEARLRCSPMKGHSHVYWYRQLPEEGLKFMVYLQKENIIDESGMPKERFSAEFPKEGPSILRIQQVVRGDSAAYFCASSPATGGSYEQYFGPGTRLTVT.

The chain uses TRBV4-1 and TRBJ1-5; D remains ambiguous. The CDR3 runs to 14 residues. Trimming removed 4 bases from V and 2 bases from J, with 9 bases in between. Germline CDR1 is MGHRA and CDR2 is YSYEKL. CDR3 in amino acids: CASSRAEGNQPQHF. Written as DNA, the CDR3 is TGCGCCAGCAGCCGGGCGGAAGGCAATCAGCCCCAGCATTTT.

The CDR3 DNA reads TGCGCCAGCAGCTCCTACCCTGGTTCCGAACAGCGGAACTATGGCTACACCTTC. Its translation is CASSSYPGSEQRNYGYTF. The V and J genes are TRBV5-1 and TRBJ1-2; D uncertain. In germline, CDR1 is SGHRS, CDR2 YFSETQ. The CDR3 runs to 18 residues. V shed 3 bases and J shed 2 bases, with 23 bases lying between them.

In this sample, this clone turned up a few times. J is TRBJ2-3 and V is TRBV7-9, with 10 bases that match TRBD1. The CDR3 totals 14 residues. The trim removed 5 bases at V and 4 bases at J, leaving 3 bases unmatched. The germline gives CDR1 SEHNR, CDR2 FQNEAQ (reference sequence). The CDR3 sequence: CASSTDRGPDTQYF. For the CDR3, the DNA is TGTGCCAGCAGCACAGACAGGGGGCCAGATACGCAGTATTTT.

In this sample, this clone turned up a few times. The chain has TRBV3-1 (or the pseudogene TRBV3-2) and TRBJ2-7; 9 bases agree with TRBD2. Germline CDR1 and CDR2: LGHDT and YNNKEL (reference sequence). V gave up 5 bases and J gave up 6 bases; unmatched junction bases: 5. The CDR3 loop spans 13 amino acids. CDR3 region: CASSGLAGTEQYF. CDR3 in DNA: TGTGCCAGCAGCGGTCTAGCGGGGACCGAGCAGTACTTC.

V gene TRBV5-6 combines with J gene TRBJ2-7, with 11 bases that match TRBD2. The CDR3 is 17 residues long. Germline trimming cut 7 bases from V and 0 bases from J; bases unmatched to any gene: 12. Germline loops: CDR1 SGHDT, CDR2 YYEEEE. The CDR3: CASADTSGRSSSYEQYF. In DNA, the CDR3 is TGTGCCAGCGCCGACACTAGCGGGAGATCGAGCTCCTACGAGCAGTACTTC.

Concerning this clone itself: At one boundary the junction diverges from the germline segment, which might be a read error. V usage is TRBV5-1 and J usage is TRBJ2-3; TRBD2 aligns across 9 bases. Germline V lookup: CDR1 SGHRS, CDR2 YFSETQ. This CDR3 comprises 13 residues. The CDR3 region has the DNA TGCGCCAGCAGCTTCGAGACTAGCGGACGTGCCAATTTT. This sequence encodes CASSFETSGRANF. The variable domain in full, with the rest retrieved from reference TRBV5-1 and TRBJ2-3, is KAGVTQTPRYLIKTRGQQVTLSCSPISGHRSVSWYQQTPGQGLQFLFEYFSETQRNKGNFPGRFSGRQFSNSRSEMNVSTLELGDSALYLCASSFETSGRANFGPGTRLTVL.

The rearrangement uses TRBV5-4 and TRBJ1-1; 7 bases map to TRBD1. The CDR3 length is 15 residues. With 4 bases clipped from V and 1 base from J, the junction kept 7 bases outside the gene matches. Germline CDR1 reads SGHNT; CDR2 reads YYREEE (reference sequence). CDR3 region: CASSGGSGGNTEAFF. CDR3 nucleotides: TGTGCCAGCAGCGGGGGGTCAGGGGGGAACACTGAAGCTTTCTTT.

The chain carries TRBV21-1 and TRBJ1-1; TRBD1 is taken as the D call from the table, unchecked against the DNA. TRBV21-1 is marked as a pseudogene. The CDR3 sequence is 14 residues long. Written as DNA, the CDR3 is TGTGCCAGCAGCACGGGACACGAGAACACTGAAGCTTTCTTT. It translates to CASSTGHENTEAFF.

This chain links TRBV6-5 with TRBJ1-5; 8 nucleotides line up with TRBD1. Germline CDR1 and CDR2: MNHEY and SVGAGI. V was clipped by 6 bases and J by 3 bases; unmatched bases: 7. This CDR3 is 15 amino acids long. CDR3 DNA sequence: TGTGCCAGCAGGAATGGACAGGGCTACAATCAGCCCCAGCATTTT. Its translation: CASRNGQGYNQPQHF.

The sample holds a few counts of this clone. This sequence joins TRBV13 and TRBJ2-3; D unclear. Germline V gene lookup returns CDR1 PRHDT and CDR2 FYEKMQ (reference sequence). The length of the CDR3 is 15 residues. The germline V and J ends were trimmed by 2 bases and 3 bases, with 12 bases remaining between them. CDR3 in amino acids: CASSLRQGWTDTQYF. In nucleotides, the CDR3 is TGTGCCAGCAGCTTAAGACAAGGGTGGACAGATACGCAGTATTTT. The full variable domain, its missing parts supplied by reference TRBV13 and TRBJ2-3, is AAGVIQSPRHLIKEKRETATLKCYPIPRHDTVYWYQQGPGQDPQFLISFYEKMQSDKGSIPDRFSAQQFSDYHSELNMSSLELGDSALYFCASSLRQGWTDTQYFGPGTRLTVL.

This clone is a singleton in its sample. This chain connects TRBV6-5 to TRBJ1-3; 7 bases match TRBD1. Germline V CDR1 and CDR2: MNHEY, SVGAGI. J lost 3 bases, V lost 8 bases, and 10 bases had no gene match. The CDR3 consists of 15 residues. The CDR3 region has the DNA TGTGCCAGCCGGGGGGACAGCCTTAATGGAAACACCATATATTTT. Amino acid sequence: CASRGDSLNGNTIYF.

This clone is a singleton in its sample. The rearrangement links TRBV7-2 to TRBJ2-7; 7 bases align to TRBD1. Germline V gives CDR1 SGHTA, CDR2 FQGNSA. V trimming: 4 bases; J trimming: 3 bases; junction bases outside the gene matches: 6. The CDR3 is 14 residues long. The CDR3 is CASSSGQTYYEQYF. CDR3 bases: TGTGCCAGCAGCTCGGGACAGACATACTACGAGCAGTACTTC.